This T cell receptor (beta chain) was sequenced in a study of T cells after yellow fever vaccination. General observations from the study: A large majority of primary-vaccination clones showed up again after the booster (about 97% CD4, almost 90% CD8). Clonotypes appearing in both CD4 and CD8 compartments existed, and their share was small.

A remark on this clonotype: The antigen is undetermined.

V was shortened by 0 bases and J by 7 bases, with 14 bases between the two germline ends. The CDR3 covers 16 residues. The germline V gene has CDR1 KGHDR and CDR2 SFDVKD. For TCR, cDNA came from 5'RACE template switching, which added a universal primer site and UMIs. MiXCR was run by TCRdb on the 5' RACE reads, yielding one entry per CDR3 protein. The sample yields about 310,000 distinct CDR3 sequences, 3.6% seen once. The sample consisted of PBMCs, taken on the day of the yellow fever booster vaccination. This TCR was sampled from a man between 18 and 35 years old who received the YFV17D yellow fever vaccine. J is TRBJ2-2 and V is TRBV24-1, with D unresolved. CDR3: CATSDLISPTHGELFF. For the CDR3, the DNA is TGTGCCACCAGTGATTTGATTAGCCCCACCCACGGGGAGCTGTTTTTT.